What follows are 23 T cell receptor beta chains derived from one specimen sequenced in a study of Ad26.COV2.S vaccination and SARS-CoV-2 variants. Generated by immunoSEQ multiplex PCR, the TCRdb table keeps only in-frame clones and is missing some. The sample lists 200,000 to 250,000 clones; approximately 88% were seen once. Treatment defined: about 20 received Ad26.COV2.S at low or high dose, single or two shots; 5 received placebo; per-sample allocation not given. All samples were drawn on day 63, counting from the first vaccine or placebo injection. The sequenced sample was peripheral blood, obtained in a trial of Ad26.COV2.S vaccine versus placebo. Source of these receptors: a person aged 18-65 years who received the Ad26.COV2.S COVID-19 vaccine or a placebo.

This rearrangement joins TRBV28 to TRBJ2-3; TRBD2 is a possible D gene (7 bases). Germline CDR1 is MDHEN and CDR2 is SYDVKM. The CDR3 totals 17 residues. V lost 3 bases, J lost 4 bases, and 20 bases lay in between. The CDR3 loop reads CASSLGASGTRADTQYF. CDR3 sequence (DNA): TGTGCCAGCAGTTTGGGGGCTAGCGGAACGAGGGCAGATACGCAGTATTTT.

This chain links TRBV28 with TRBJ1-2, with 11 positions matching TRBD1. V lost 4 bases to trimming and J lost 4 bases; unmatched junction nucleotides: 2. This CDR3 contains 14 residues. CDR1 and CDR2 from the germline V gene are MDHEN and SYDVKM. In DNA, the CDR3 is TGTGCCAGCAGTTGGACAGGGGGCAGCTATGGCTACACCTTC. Protein product: CASSWTGGSYGYTF.

This clone was picked up a small number of times. The chain employs TRBV27 and TRBJ1-6, with TRBD1 matching over 9 bases. CDR1 is MNHEY, CDR2 SMNVEV, per germline (reference sequence). CDR3 length: 14 residues. V trimming: 10 bases; J trimming: 9 bases; junction bases outside the gene matches: 10. Here the CDR3 reads CATRPGTGFSPLHF. CDR3 DNA sequence: TGTGCCACCCGTCCCGGGACAGGGTTTTCACCCCTCCACTTT.

The chain uses TRBV6-5 and TRBJ2-7; possibly TRBD1 for D (6 bases). Germline values: CDR1 MNHEY, CDR2 SVGAGI. The V end was cut by 6 bases, the J end by 3 bases, with 18 bases between. This CDR3 spans 15 amino acids. CDR3 nucleotides: TGTGCCAGCAGCCAAGGGGGTCGGATCCTCTACGAGCAGTACTTC. Translated, it gives CASSQGGRILYEQYF.

The chain couples TRBV6-4 to TRBJ2-7; D call uncertain. CDR3 length: 14 amino acids. Germline CDR1 MRHNA, CDR2 SNTAGT. Trimming took 2 bases from V and 6 from J, leaving 14 bases between them. CDR3: CASSDRPGVREQYF. DNA of the CDR3: TGTGCCAGCAGTGACAGGCCTGGGGTTCGCGAGCAGTACTTC.

The rearrangement uses TRBV7-2 and TRBJ2-3; 10 positions match TRBD2. This CDR3 spans 16 amino acids. The V gene's germline CDR1 is SGHTA and CDR2 FQGNSA. V lost 5 bases and J lost 5; bases outside the gene matches: 10. CDR3 nucleotide sequence: TGTGCCAGCAGCCCCAGCGGGGGGGCAAAAGGAGATACGCAGTATTTT. Encoded protein: CASSPSGGAKGDTQYF.

The CDR3 DNA is TGCAGCGTTGCCCCCGGCGACTATGGCTACACCTTC. It translates to CSVAPGDYGYTF. The rearrangement links TRBV29-1 to TRBJ1-2; D call uncertain. The CDR3 is 12 residues long. CDR1 is SQVTM, CDR2 ANQGSEA, per germline. V lost 4 bases, J lost 3 bases, and 9 bases lay in between.

This clone showed up just a few times. One junction end disagrees with the germline gene, perhaps due to a read error. V and J are TRBV6-2 or TRBV6-3 and TRBJ1-1; D is unclear. Germline CDR1 is MNHEY and CDR2 is SVGEGT. CDR3 length equals 11 residues. The DNA of the CDR3 is TGTGCCAGCAGTAGGGCGGGGTTTACAAAGTTT. Its protein is CASSRAGFTKF.

The V and J genes are TRBV5-6 and TRBJ2-3; tentative D call: TRBD1 (5 bases). CDR1 is SGHDT and CDR2 is YYEEEE in the germline V gene. The CDR3 covers 15 residues. V dropped 2 bases and J dropped 6 bases, with 16 bases sitting between them. The CDR3 protein is CASSFGWGSGDTQYF. Written as DNA, the CDR3 is TGTGCCAGCAGCTTCGGATGGGGCTCAGGGGATACGCAGTATTTT. The full variable domain, completed using reference TRBV5-6 and TRBJ2-3, is DAGVTQSPTHLIKTRGQQVTLRCSPKSGHDTVSWYQQALGQGPQFIFQYYEEEERQRGNFPDRFSGHQFPNYSSELNVNALLLGDSALYLCASSFGWGSGDTQYFGPGTRLTVL.

The gene calls are TRBV3-1 (or the pseudogene TRBV3-2) and TRBJ2-7; no clear D gene. CDR3 length: 14 residues. CDR1 and CDR2 from the germline V gene are LGHDT and YNNKEL (reference sequence). Trimming removed 0 bases from V and 2 bases from J, with 8 bases in between. The CDR3 loop reads CASSQEAGTYEQYF. CDR3 nucleotide sequence: TGTGCCAGCAGCCAAGAAGCAGGTACCTACGAGCAGTACTTC.

The V gene is TRBV2, the J gene TRBJ1-2; unclear D gene. Trimming cost V 5 bases and J 4 bases, with 11 bases left between them. CDR1 is SNHLY and CDR2 is FYNNEI in the germline V gene. This CDR3 spans 13 amino acids. DNA for the CDR3: TGTGCCAGCAGTACGGACGGATCCTATGGCTACACCTTC. It yields the protein CASSTDGSYGYTF.

The V call is TRBV2, the J call TRBJ2-5; a weak D match, TRBD1 (5 bases). CDR1 and CDR2 (germline): SNHLY, FYNNEI. V was cut by 8 bases and J by 2 bases, with 12 bases left in between. The CDR3 contains 13 residues. Written as DNA, the CDR3 is TGTGCCAGCCAGGGTGAGAGGCAAGAGACCCAGTACTTC. Protein product: CASQGERQETQYF.

This clone turned up a few times. The chain couples TRBV7-2 to TRBJ2-7; 10 bases line up with TRBD1. CDR3 length: 14 residues. Germline lookup yields CDR1 SGHTA and CDR2 FQGNSA. V dropped 4 bases and J dropped 10; count of bases not matched to a gene: 10. The DNA for the CDR3 is TGTGCCAGCAGCTCCTCCGGGACAGGGGTCGTACAGTACTTC. This codes for CASSSSGTGVVQYF.

This clone has only a few counts. The chain joins TRBV6-5 to TRBJ1-3; 10 nucleotides agree with TRBD1. V lost 4 bases to trimming and J lost 8 bases; unmatched junction nucleotides: 8. Germline V gene sequence: CDR1 MNHEY, CDR2 SVGAGI. This CDR3 is built from 15 residues. CDR3 nucleotide sequence: TGTGCCAGCAGTTGGTCGGGACAGGGGAGGGACACCATATATTTT. It is translated as CASSWSGQGRDTIYF.

This rearrangement joins TRBV6-5 to TRBJ1-3; D is possibly TRBD1 (5 bases). Germline V gene data show CDR1 as MNHEY and CDR2 as SVGAGI. Trimming pared 4 bases from V and 4 bases from J, leaving 14 bases between. This CDR3 has 15 residues. The CDR3 reads CASSSSGGFGNTIYF. In DNA, the CDR3 is TGTGCCAGCAGTTCCTCCGGGGGGTTCGGAAACACCATATATTTT.

A remark on this clone: Different DNA sequences within this sample yield the same CDR3. The chain uses TRBV15 and TRBJ2-7; D ambiguous. Trimming removed 1 base from V and 4 bases from J, with 5 bases in between. The CDR3 consists of 12 residues. In germline, CDR1 is LNHNV, CDR2 YYDKDF (reference sequence). CDR3 DNA sequence: TGTGCCACCAGCAGAGGGGGATACGAGCAGTACTTC. It is translated as CATSRGGYEQYF.

The rearrangement links TRBV27 to TRBJ1-2; D remains ambiguous. V lost 1 base and J 8 bases, leaving 11 bases between the germline ends. CDR1 is MNHEY, CDR2 SMNVEV, per germline (reference sequence). The CDR3 sequence is 13 residues long. The CDR3 DNA is TGTGCCAGCAGTTTATACGGCCCCGGCGGCTACACCTTC. It yields the protein CASSLYGPGGYTF.

The chain links TRBV27 to TRBJ2-1; a weak D match, TRBD2 (6 bases). Germline CDR1 and CDR2: MNHEY and SMNVEV (reference sequence). V gave up 5 bases and J gave up 9 bases, with 17 bases separating them. The CDR3 length is 14 residues. Here the CDR3 DNA reads TGTGCCAGCAGTCCCATAGGACTCGGGGGTGAGCAGTTCTTC. As protein: CASSPIGLGGEQFF.

The chain couples TRBV28 to TRBJ1-1; weak D call: TRBD1 (6 bases). Germline loops: CDR1 MDHEN, CDR2 SYDVKM. The V end lost 4 bases, the J end lost 4 bases, and 16 bases lay between the germline ends. This CDR3 contains 15 residues. CDR3 sequence reads: CASSSGVQGSTEAFF. The CDR3 bases are TGTGCCAGCAGTTCAGGGGTCCAGGGAAGCACTGAAGCTTTCTTT.

This sequence joins TRBV3-1 (or the pseudogene TRBV3-2) and TRBJ2-2, with D hard to call. The CDR3 extends over 14 amino acids. The germline V gene encodes CDR1 LGHDT and CDR2 YNNKEL (reference sequence). V dropped 6 bases and J dropped 3 bases, with 11 bases sitting between them. The CDR3 sequence: CASRPTDHTGELFF. In DNA, the CDR3 is TGTGCCAGCAGGCCTACAGACCACACCGGGGAGCTGTTTTTT.

The chain links TRBV12-3 or TRBV12-4 to TRBJ2-5, with unresolved D. There are 11 residues in the CDR3. Trimming left V 6 bases short and J 4 bases short, with 6 bases between. The CDR3 region has the DNA TGTGCCAGCAGCGATCTAGAGACCCAGTACTTC. Translating gives CASSDLETQYF.

A word on this clone: A read error may produce the germline difference seen at one junction end. The rearrangement uses TRBV7-7 and TRBJ2-5; D remains ambiguous. This CDR3 has 14 residues. CDR1 and CDR2 (germline): SSHAT, FNYEAQ (reference sequence). The CDR3 loop reads CASSSGNSQETQYF. The CDR3 region has the DNA TGTGCTAGCAGCTCTGGTAACAGCCAAGAGACCCAGTACTTC. Drawing the rest from reference TRBV7-7 and TRBJ2-5, the complete variable domain is GAGVSQSPRYKVTKRGQDVTLRCDPISSHATLYWYQQALGQGPEFLTYFNYEAQPDKSGLPSDRFSAERPEGSISTLTIQRTEQRDSAMYRCASSSGNSQETQYFGPGTRLLVL.

The genes are TRBV29-1 and TRBJ2-2; 7 bases agree with TRBD1. This CDR3 is 14 amino acids long. V was clipped by 1 base and J by 7 bases; unmatched bases: 6. Per germline, CDR1 SQVTM and CDR2 ANQGSEA. This CDR3 reads CSVEGQGFGGELFF. The CDR3 DNA reads as TGCAGCGTTGAAGGACAGGGTTTTGGCGGGGAGCTGTTTTTT.